The clone carrying this T cell receptor (beta chain) was recorded a few times. Its antigen is as yet unknown. Unique molecular identifiers were built into the TCRbeta library. Via MiXCR, TCRdb re-called the PCR reads, giving one row per CDR3 protein. The sample yields fewer than 750,000 distinct CDR3 sequences, over 20% seen once. The junction had 24 bases not matched to a gene; V was cut back by 5 bases and J by 2 bases. Germline V gene sequence: CDR1 MRHNA, CDR2 SNTAGT. The CDR3 runs to 23 residues. The data stem from a study of T-cell reconstitution after alpha-beta-depleted transplantation in children. General study points: Where some patients showed high TCRbeta diversity at day 60, it came from recipient T cells and thymic progenitors that had survived. T-cell numbers and diversity one year post-transplant derived largely from freshly generated T cells.

The clonotype originates from a boy younger than two with Wiskott-Aldrich syndrome, due to receive a stem cell transplant. V gene TRBV6-4 combines with J gene TRBJ2-3, with 14 positions matching TRBD2. Sequences were derived from PBMCs, sampled before TCRalphabeta/CD19-depleted stem cell transplant. CDR3 region: CASSRRLQGAGTSGSPLTDTQYF. The CDR3 DNA follows: TGTGCCAGCAGTCGTCGGCTTCAGGGTGCCGGGACTAGCGGGAGTCCGCTCACAGATACGCAGTATTTT.